This entry lists 5 T cell receptor beta chains sequenced from one sample in a study of cytomegalovirus exposure and HLA in healthy donors. The study ran its PCR with 60 Vbeta and 13 Jbeta primers. Sequencing was performed with immunoSEQ multiplex PCR; in TCRdb, only in-frame clones are kept and a portion is missing. This repertoire shows around 120,000 clones, 60% to 85% found once; its top ten account for 2.5% to 3.5%. The material sequenced was PBMCs. These receptors came from a woman between 40 and 50 years old in good health and CMV-seropositive.

The rearrangement joins TRBV5-4 to TRBJ2-4; 12 positions match TRBD2. Germline CDR1 is SGHNT and CDR2 is YYREEE (reference sequence). After removal of 3 bases from V and 0 bases from J, the junction contained 7 bases not matched to a gene. This CDR3 is built from 18 residues. Here the CDR3 DNA reads TGTGCCAGCAGCTCCGGGACTAGCGGGTCACTAGCCAAAAACATTCAGTACTTC. It translates to CASSSGTSGSLAKNIQYF.

The chain employs TRBV6-1 and TRBJ1-2; D is uncertain. The germline V gene encodes CDR1 MNHNS and CDR2 SASEGT. V was shortened by 3 bases and J by 4 bases, with 9 bases between the two germline ends. This CDR3 spans 13 amino acids. The CDR3 bases are TGTGCCAGCAGTGATTATGTTCCCTATGGCTACACCTTC. It encodes CASSDYVPYGYTF.

The chain employs TRBV4-1 and TRBJ2-1; the D gene is possibly TRBD2 (6 bases). This CDR3 spans 14 amino acids. The V end was cut by 1 base, the J end by 7 bases, with 11 bases between. The V gene's germline CDR1 is MGHRA and CDR2 YSYEKL. Here the CDR3 reads CASSQVGGVNEQFF. The CDR3 nucleotides read TGCGCCAGCAGCCAAGTAGGAGGGGTGAATGAGCAGTTCTTC.

The chain couples TRBV6-1 to TRBJ1-3; D is unclear. This CDR3 spans 17 amino acids. CDR1 MNHNS and CDR2 SASEGT come from the germline V gene. V was pared by 2 bases and J by 0 bases, with 14 bases between. The CDR3 sequence: CASSEPSRGFSGNTIYF. The CDR3 DNA reads as TGTGCCAGCAGTGAACCCTCTCGGGGATTCTCTGGAAACACCATATATTTT.

The V gene is TRBV27, the J gene TRBJ2-1; 9 nucleotides match TRBD1. CDR1 is MNHEY, CDR2 SMNVEV, per germline (reference sequence). The CDR3 contains 14 residues. The V and J ends lost 6 bases and 5 bases, in that order; junction bases with no gene match: 5. The CDR3 DNA is TGTGCCAGCAGAATAAGACAGGGGGACAATGAGCAGTTCTTC. It is translated as CASRIRQGDNEQFF.